The entry below gives a single T cell receptor (beta chain) sequence along with its context. Its antigen remains unidentified. V shed 2 bases and J shed 1 base, with 11 bases lying between them. CDR1 and CDR2 (germline): MNHNY, SVGAGI (reference sequence). CDR3 length: 15 residues. This specimen belongs to a study of cytomegalovirus exposure and HLA in healthy donors. Across the study: Some 85 million unique TCRs, all from HLA-typed donors, were included in an early release of the data.

PCR employed 60 Vbeta and 13 Jbeta primers. The repertoire was sequenced with immunoSEQ multiplex PCR; TCRdb's copy has only in-frame clones and lacks some. The data contain under 200,000 clones, 75% to 90% of them singletons. General study findings and limits: Segments of the TCR beta V type were, in most cases, productive about 90% or about 30% of the time in an earlier analysis. Later examination showed HLA-associated TCR beta chains had greater clonal expansion than equally common others. The study had only CMV serostatus as immune exposure information.

The J gene is TRBJ1-1, the V gene TRBV6-6, with unresolved D. The sample taken for sequencing was PBMCs. This clonotype was sampled from a woman between 18 and 29 years old in good health and CMV-seronegative. CDR3 coding DNA: TGTGCCAGCAGTTACGGCTATGGAGAGAACACTGAAGCTTTCTTT. Encoded protein: CASSYGYGENTEAFF.